The clone carrying this TCR beta chain was counted ten times or more. Time point of the sample: patch test 2, 6 weeks after DPC sensitization. The treatment is: therapeutic diphenylcyclopropenone sensitization with weekly scalp DPC. TCRdb re-called the RACE reads through MiXCR, storing one row per CDR3 protein. The repertoire holds some 44,000 distinct CDR3 sequences, with 8.9% as singletons. The data were obtained in a study of human T cells and chemical hapten exposure. V shed 5 bases and J shed 2 bases, with 11 bases lying between them. Germline CDR1 SGHNT, CDR2 YENEEA. CDR3 length: 14 residues. The sequenced sample was whole blood, obtained in connection with sensitization to the hapten diphenylcyclopropenone (DPC). The receptor was isolated from a woman aged 40-49 years with alopecia areata. Some clones in this sample may be carry-over from other donors' samples. The chain recombines TRBV11-3 with TRBJ2-3; tentatively, D is TRBD1 (5 bases). For the CDR3, the DNA is TGTGCCAGCAGCGGACAAGTCGACACAGATACGCAGTATTTT. Its protein product is CASSGQVDTDTQYF. The whole variable domain, remainder taken from reference TRBV11-3 and TRBJ2-3, is EAGVVQSPRYKIIEKKQPVAFWCNPISGHNTLYWYLQNLGQGPELLIRYENEEAVDDSQLPKDRFSAERLKGVDSTLKIQPAELGDSAVYLCASSGQVDTDTQYFGPGTRLTVL.